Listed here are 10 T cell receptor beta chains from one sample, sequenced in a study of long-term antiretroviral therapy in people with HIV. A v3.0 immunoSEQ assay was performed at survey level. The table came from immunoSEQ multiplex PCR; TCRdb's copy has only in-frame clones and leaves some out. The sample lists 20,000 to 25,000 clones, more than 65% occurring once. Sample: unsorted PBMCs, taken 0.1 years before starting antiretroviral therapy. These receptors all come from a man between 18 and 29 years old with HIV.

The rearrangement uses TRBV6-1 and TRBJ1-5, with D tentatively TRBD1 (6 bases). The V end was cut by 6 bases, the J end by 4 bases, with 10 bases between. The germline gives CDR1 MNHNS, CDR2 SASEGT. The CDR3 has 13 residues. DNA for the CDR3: TGTGCCAGCAGAGCTCAGGGGAATCAGCCCCAGCATTTT. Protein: CASRAQGNQPQHF.

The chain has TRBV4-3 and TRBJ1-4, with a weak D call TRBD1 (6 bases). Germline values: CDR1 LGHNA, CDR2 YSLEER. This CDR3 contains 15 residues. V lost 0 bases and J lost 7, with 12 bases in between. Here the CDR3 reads CASSQEWGASEKLFF. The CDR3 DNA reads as TGCGCCAGCAGCCAAGAGTGGGGGGCGAGTGAAAAACTGTTTTTT.

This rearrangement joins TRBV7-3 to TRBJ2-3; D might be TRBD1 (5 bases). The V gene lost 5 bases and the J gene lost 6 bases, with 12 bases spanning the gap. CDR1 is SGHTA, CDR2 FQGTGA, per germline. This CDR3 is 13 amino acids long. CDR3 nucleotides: TGTGCCAGCAGCCGACAGACTTCTGATACGCAGTATTTT. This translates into CASSRQTSDTQYF.

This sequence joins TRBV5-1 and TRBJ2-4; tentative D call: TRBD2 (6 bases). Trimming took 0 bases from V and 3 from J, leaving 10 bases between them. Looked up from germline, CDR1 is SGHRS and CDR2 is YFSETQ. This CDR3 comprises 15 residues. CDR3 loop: CASSLAGVGKNIQYF. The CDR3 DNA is TGCGCCAGCAGCTTGGCGGGGGTAGGCAAAAACATTCAGTACTTC.

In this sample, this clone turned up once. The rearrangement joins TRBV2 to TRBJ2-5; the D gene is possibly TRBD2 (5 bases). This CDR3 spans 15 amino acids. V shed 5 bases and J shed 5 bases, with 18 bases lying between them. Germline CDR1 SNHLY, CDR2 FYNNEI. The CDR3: CASSSWTGGGETQYF. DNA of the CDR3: TGTGCCAGCAGTTCCTGGACGGGCGGAGGTGAGACCCAGTACTTC.

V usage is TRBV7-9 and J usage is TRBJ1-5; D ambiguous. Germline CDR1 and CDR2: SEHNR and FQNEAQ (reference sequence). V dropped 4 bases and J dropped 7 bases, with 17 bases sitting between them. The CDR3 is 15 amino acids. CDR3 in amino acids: CASSSFGGVGQPQHF. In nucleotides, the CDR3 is TGTGCCAGCAGCTCGTTTGGCGGGGTAGGACAGCCCCAGCATTTT.

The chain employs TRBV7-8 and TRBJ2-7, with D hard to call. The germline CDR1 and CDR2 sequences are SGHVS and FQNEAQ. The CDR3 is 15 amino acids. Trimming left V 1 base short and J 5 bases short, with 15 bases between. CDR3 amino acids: CASSLGWSGSNEQYF. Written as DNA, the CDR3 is TGTGCCAGCAGCTTAGGTTGGTCAGGCAGTAACGAGCAGTACTTC. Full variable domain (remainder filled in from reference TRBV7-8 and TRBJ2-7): GAGVSQSPRYKVAKRGQDVALRCDPISGHVSLFWYQQALGQGPEFLTYFQNEAQLDKSGLPSDRFFAERPEGSVSTLKIQRTQQEDSAVYLCASSLGWSGSNEQYFGPGTRLTVT.

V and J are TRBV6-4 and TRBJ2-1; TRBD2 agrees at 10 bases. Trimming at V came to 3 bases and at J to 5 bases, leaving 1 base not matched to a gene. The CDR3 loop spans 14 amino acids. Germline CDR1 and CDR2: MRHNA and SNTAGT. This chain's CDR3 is CASSEAGGHNEQFF. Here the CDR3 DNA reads TGTGCCAGCAGTGAAGCGGGGGGGCACAATGAGCAGTTCTTC.

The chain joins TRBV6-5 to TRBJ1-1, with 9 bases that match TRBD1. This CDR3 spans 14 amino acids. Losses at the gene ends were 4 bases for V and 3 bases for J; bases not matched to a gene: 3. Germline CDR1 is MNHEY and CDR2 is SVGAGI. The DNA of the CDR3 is TGTGCCAGCAGTTCCGGGACAGGGCACACTGAAGCTTTCTTT. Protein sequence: CASSSGTGHTEAFF.

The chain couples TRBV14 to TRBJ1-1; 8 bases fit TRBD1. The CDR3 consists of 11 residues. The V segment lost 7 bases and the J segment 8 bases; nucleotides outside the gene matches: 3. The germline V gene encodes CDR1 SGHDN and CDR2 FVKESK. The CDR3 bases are TGTGCCAGCAAGACAGGGGAGGAAGCTTTCTTT. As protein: CASKTGEEAFF.